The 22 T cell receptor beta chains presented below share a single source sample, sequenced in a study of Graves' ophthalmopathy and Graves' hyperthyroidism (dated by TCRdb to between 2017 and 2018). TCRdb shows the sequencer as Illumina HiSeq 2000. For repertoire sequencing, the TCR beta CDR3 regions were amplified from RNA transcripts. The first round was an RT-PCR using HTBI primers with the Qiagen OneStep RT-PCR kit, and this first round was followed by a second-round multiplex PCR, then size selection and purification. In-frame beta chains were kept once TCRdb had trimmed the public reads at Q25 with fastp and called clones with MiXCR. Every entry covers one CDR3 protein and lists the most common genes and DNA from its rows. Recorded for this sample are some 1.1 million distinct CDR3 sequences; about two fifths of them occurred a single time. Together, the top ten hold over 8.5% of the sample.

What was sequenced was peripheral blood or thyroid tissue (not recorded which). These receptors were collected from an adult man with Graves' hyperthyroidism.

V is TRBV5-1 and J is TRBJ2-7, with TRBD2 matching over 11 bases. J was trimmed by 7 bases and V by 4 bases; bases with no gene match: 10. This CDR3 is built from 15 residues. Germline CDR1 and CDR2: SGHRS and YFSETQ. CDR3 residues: CASSKMTSGIVEQYF. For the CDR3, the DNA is TGCGCCAGCAGCAAAATGACTAGCGGGATCGTAGAGCAGTACTTC.

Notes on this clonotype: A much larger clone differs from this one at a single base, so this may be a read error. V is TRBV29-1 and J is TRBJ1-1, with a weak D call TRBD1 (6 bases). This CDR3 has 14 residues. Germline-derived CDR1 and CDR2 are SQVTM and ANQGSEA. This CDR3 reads CSVRPTGLNAEAFF. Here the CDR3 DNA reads TGCAGCGTTCGACCGACAGGTTTGAACGCTGAAGCTTTCTTT.

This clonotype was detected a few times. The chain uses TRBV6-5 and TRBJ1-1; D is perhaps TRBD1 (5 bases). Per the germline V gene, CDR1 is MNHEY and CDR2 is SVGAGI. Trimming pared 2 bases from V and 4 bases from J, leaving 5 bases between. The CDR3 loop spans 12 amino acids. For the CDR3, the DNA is TGTGCCAGCAGTTACGGGGCCACTGAAGCTTTCTTT. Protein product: CASSYGATEAFF.

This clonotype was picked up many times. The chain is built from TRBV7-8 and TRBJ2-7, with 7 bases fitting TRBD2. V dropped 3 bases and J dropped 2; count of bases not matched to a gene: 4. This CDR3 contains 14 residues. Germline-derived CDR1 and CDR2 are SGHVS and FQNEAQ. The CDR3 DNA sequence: TGTGCCAGCAGCTTGGGGGGGGGGACCTACGAGCAGTACTTC. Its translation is CASSLGGGTYEQYF. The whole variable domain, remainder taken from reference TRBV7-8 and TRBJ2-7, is GAGVSQSPRYKVAKRGQDVALRCDPISGHVSLFWYQQALGQGPEFLTYFQNEAQLDKSGLPSDRFFAERPEGSVSTLKIQRTQQEDSAVYLCASSLGGGTYEQYFGPGTRLTVT.

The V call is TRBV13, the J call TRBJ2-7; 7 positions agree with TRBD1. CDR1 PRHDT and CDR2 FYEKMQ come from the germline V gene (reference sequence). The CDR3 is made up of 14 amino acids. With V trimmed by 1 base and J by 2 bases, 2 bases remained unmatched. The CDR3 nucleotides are TGTGCCAGCAGCTTAGAAGGACAGGCCTACGAGCAGTACTTC. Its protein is CASSLEGQAYEQYF.

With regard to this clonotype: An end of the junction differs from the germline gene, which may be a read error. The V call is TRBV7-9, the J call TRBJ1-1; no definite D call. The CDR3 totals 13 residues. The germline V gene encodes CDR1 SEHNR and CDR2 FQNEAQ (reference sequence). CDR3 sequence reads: CASSLGPNTEALF. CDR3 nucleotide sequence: TGTGCCAGCAGCCTAGGACCGAACACTGAAGCTCTCTTT.

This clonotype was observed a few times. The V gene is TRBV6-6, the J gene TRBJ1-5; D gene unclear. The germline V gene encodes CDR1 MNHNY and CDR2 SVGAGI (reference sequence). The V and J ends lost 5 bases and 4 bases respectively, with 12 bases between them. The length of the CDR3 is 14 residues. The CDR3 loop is CASSPGLPNQPQHF. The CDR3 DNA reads TGTGCCAGCAGTCCCGGACTTCCAAATCAGCCCCAGCATTTT.

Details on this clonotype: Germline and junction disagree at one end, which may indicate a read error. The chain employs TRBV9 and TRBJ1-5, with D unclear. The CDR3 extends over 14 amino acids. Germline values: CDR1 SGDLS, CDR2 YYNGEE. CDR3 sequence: CASSVDGGNQPRHF. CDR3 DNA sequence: TGTGCCAGCAGCGTAGACGGTGGGAACCAGCCCCGGCATTTT.

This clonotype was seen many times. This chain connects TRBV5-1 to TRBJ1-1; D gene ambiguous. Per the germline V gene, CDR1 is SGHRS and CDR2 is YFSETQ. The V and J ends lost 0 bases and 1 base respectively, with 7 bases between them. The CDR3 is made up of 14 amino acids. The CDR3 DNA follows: TGCGCCAGCAGCTTGGTGGTCGAGAACACTGAAGCTTTCTTT. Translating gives CASSLVVENTEAFF.

In nucleotides, the CDR3 is TGTGCCAGTAGTCGGACAGGGCGGCCCCAGCATTTT. It codes for CASSRTGRPQHF. V gene TRBV19 combines with J gene TRBJ1-5, with TRBD1 matching over 8 bases. CDR1 LNHDA and CDR2 SQIVND come from the germline V gene (reference sequence). The V gene end was trimmed by 5 bases and the J gene end by 9 bases; junction bases not matched to a gene: 3. CDR3 length equals 12 residues.

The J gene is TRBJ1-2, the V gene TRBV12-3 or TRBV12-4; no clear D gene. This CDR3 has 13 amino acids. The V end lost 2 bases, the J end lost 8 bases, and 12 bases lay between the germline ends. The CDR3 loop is CASSLSRPEGYTF. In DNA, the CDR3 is TGTGCCAGCAGTTTATCGAGACCGGAGGGCTACACCTTC.

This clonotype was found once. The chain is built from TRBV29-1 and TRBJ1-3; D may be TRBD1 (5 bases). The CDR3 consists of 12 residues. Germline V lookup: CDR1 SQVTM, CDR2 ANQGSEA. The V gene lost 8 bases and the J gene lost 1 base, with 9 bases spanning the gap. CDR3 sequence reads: CSSRQSGNTIYF. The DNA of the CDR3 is TGCAGCAGTAGACAGTCTGGAAACACCATATATTTT. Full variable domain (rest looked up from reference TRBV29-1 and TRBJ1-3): SAVISQKPSRDICQRGTSLTIQCQVDSQVTMMFWYRQQPGQSLTLIATANQGSEATYESGFVIDKFPISRPNLTFSTLTVSNMSPEDSSIYLCSSRQSGNTIYFGEGSWLTVV.

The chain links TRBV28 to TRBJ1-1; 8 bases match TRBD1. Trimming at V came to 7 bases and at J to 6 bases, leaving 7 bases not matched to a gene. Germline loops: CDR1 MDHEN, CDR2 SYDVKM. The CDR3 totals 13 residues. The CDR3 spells CASTGGAAAEAFF. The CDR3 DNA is TGTGCCAGCACAGGGGGCGCGGCCGCTGAAGCTTTCTTT.

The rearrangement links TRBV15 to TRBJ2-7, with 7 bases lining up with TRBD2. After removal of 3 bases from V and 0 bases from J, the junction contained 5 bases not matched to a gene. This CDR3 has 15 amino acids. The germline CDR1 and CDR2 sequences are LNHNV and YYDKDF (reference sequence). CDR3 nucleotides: TGTGCCACCAGCAGTCAAGCGGGGTCCTCCTACGAGCAGTACTTC. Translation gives CATSSQAGSSYEQYF.

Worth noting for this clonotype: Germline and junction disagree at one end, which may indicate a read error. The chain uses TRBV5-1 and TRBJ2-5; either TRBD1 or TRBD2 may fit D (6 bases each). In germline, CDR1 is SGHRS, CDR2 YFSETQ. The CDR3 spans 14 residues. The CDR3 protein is CASSPGAKSETQYF. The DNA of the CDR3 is TGCGCAAGCAGTCCGGGGGCTAAGTCGGAGACCCAGTACTTC.

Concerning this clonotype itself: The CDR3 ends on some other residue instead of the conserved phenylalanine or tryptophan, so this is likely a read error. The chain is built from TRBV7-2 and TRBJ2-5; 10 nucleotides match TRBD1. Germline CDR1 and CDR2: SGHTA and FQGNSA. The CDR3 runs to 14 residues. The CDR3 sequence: CASSSWTGGETQYL. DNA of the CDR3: TGTGCCAGTAGCTCCTGGACAGGGGGAGAGACCCAGTACCTC.

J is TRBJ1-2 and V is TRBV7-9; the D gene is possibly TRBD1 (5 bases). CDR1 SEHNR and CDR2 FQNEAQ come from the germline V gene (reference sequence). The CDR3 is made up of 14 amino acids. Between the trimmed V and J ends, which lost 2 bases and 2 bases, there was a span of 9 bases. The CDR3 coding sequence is TGTGCCAGCAGCTTAATGCAGGGCAACTATGGCTACACCTTC. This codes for CASSLMQGNYGYTF.

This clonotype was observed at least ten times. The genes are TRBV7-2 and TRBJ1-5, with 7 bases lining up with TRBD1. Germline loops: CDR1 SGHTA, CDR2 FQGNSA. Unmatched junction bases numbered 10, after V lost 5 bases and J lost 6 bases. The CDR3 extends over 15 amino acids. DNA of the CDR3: TGTGCCAGCAGCCCCGGACAGGTCGTGGCTCAGCCCCAGCATTTT. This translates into CASSPGQVVAQPQHF.

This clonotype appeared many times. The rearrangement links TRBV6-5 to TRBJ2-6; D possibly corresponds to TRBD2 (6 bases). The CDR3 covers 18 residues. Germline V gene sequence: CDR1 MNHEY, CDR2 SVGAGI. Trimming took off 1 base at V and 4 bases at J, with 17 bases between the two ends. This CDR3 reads CASSYLVREDGGANVLTF. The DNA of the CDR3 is TGTGCCAGCAGTTACTTGGTCAGGGAGGATGGAGGGGCCAACGTCCTGACTTTC.

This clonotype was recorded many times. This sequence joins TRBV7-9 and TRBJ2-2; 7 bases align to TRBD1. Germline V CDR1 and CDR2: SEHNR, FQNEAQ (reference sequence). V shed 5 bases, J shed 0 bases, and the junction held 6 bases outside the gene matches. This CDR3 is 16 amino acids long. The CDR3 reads CASSDRQGANTGELFF. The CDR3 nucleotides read TGTGCCAGCAGCGACAGACAGGGCGCGAACACCGGGGAGCTGTTTTTT. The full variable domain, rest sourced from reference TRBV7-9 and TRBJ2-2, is DTGVSQNPRHKITKRGQNVTFRCDPISEHNRLYWYRQTLGQGPEFLTYFQNEAQLEKSRLLSDRFSAERPKGSFSTLEIQRTEQGDSAMYLCASSDRQGANTGELFFGEGSRLTVL.

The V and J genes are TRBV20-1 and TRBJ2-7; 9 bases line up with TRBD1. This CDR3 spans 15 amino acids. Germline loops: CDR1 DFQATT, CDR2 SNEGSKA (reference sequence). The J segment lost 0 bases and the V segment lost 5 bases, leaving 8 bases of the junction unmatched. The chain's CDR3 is CSASQGQGRSYEQYF. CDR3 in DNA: TGCAGTGCTTCACAAGGACAGGGGCGCTCCTACGAGCAGTACTTC.

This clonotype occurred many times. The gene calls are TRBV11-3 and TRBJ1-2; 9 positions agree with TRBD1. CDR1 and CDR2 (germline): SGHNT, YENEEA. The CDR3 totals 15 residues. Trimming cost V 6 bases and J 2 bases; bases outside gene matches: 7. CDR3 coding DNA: TGTGCCAGCAGAGCCAAGGGACAGGGAAACTATGGCTACACCTTC. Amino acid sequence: CASRAKGQGNYGYTF.